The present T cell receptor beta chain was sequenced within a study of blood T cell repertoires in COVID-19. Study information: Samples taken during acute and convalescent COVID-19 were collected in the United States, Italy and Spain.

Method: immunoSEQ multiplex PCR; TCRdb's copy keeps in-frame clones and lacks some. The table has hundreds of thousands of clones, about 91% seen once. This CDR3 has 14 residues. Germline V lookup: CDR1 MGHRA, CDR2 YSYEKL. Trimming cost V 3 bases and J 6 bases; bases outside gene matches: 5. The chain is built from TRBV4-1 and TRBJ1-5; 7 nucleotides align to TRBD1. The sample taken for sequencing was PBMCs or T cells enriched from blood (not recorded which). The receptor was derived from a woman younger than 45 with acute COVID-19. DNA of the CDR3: TGCGCCAGCAGCCAGGGTACAGGGGCTCAGCCCCAGCATTTT. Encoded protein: CASSQGTGAQPQHF.